The 9 T cell receptor beta chains given below trace back to one sample, sequenced in a study of PD-1 blockade in mismatch repair-deficient tumors. Repertoires were generated with immunoSEQ multiplex PCR, while TCRdb's copy carries only in-frame clones and drops some. Seen here are 38,000 or so clones, approximately 84% observed once, and the top ten hold 3.5% to 4%. The specimen comprised peripheral blood, sampled about 81 weeks after starting pembrolizumab. The receptors shown here come from an adult with mismatch repair-deficient cancer.

This clone was detected only once. The rearrangement joins TRBV11-2 to TRBJ2-1; no clear D gene. V lost 1 base and J 8 bases, leaving 6 bases between the germline ends. Per the germline V gene, CDR1 is SGHAT and CDR2 is FQNNGV. The CDR3 runs 12 residues. CDR3: CASSLAPHEQFF. The CDR3 DNA follows: TGTGCCAGCAGCTTAGCCCCCCATGAGCAGTTCTTC.

The chain has TRBV5-4 and TRBJ2-1; 10 bases match TRBD2. CDR1 and CDR2 (germline): SGHNT, YYREEE (reference sequence). With 0 bases clipped from V and 4 bases from J, the junction kept 4 bases outside the gene matches. CDR3 size: 16 residues. CDR3 loop: CASSLGTSGSYNEQFF. CDR3 DNA: TGTGCCAGCAGCTTGGGGACTAGCGGATCTTACAATGAGCAGTTCTTC.

The gene calls are TRBV7-8 and TRBJ2-1; TRBD2 matches 11 bases. The CDR3 sequence is 16 residues long. Germline-derived CDR1 and CDR2 are SGHVS and FQNEAQ. V trimming: 3 bases; J trimming: 7 bases; junction bases outside the gene matches: 8. The CDR3 DNA follows: TGTGCCAGCAGCTTCACTCTAGCGGGAGGTGTGAATGAGCAGTTCTTC. The encoded protein is CASSFTLAGGVNEQFF.

In this sample, this clone turned up once. The chain combines TRBV7-9 with TRBJ2-3, with 12 bases matching TRBD2. Germline trimming cut 5 bases from V and 7 bases from J; bases unmatched to any gene: 7. The CDR3 extends over 15 amino acids. The germline V gene has CDR1 SEHNR and CDR2 FQNEAQ (reference sequence). The CDR3 sequence: CASSPGLAGPYTQYF. The CDR3 DNA sequence: TGTGCCAGCAGCCCTGGACTAGCGGGACCATATACGCAGTATTTT.

This clone was recorded only once. The rearrangement links TRBV27 to TRBJ2-6; D perhaps matches TRBD2 (5 bases). Germline CDR1 reads MNHEY; CDR2 reads SMNVEV (reference sequence). V was clipped by 8 bases and J by 7 bases, with 12 bases between them. CDR3 length: 13 amino acids. This chain's CDR3 is CASGRPGANVLTF. CDR3 coding DNA: TGTGCCAGCGGGAGACCGGGAGCCAACGTCCTGACTTTC.

The sample holds one count of this clone. The chain carries TRBV5-6 and TRBJ1-3; D perhaps matches TRBD1 (5 bases). Germline lookup yields CDR1 SGHDT and CDR2 YYEEEE. Trimming pared 1 base from V and 4 bases from J, leaving 9 bases between. The CDR3 is 14 residues long. The CDR3 DNA reads TGTGCCAGCAGCTTGTCAGGGCTGGGAAACACCATATATTTT. Translation gives CASSLSGLGNTIYF.

The chain is built from TRBV30 and TRBJ1-1; 7 bases map to TRBD1. Per germline, CDR1 GTSNPN and CDR2 SVGIG (reference sequence). V lost 1 base to trimming and J lost 2 bases; unmatched junction nucleotides: 4. This CDR3 contains 14 residues. The CDR3 is CAWSEAGGNTEAFF. The CDR3 nucleotides are TGTGCCTGGAGTGAGGCAGGGGGAAACACTGAAGCTTTCTTT.

V usage is TRBV11-3 and J usage is TRBJ2-3; weak D call: TRBD1 (6 bases). V dropped 5 bases and J dropped 1 base, with 10 bases sitting between them. Germline assignment: CDR1 SGHNT and CDR2 YENEEA. This CDR3 region has 14 residues. The chain's CDR3 is CASSQRTGTDTQYF. CDR3 DNA: TGTGCCAGCAGCCAAAGGACAGGCACAGATACGCAGTATTTT.

This chain links TRBV5-4 with TRBJ2-7; 9 bases fit TRBD2. Unmatched junction bases numbered 3, after V lost 1 base and J lost 7 bases. The CDR3 length is 13 residues. Germline V gene data show CDR1 as SGHNT and CDR2 as YYREEE (reference sequence). This CDR3 is CASSLFSGGEQYF. DNA for the CDR3: TGTGCCAGCAGCTTGTTTAGCGGGGGTGAGCAGTACTTC.